The 6 T cell receptor beta chains below all came from one sample that was sequenced in a study of T cells in Graves' hyperthyroidism and ophthalmopathy. The CDR3 regions of TCR beta were amplified from RNA transcripts. In the first-round RT-PCR of the TCR CDR3, the HTBI primer set was used. Using its own MiXCR run on the multiplex PCR reads, TCRdb lists one record per CDR3 protein. The sample yields under 450,000 distinct CDR3 sequences, approximately 17% seen once. The sequenced material came from blood. The origin of the receptors is a woman in her 30s with Graves' hyperthyroidism that later progressed to Graves' ophthalmopathy.

This clonotype was recorded at least ten times. The rearrangement joins TRBV11-2 to TRBJ2-2; TRBD1 aligns across 11 bases. The CDR3 is made up of 16 amino acids. V dropped 5 bases and J dropped 3; count of bases not matched to a gene: 5. Germline V lookup: CDR1 SGHAT, CDR2 FQNNGV. CDR3 in DNA: TGTGCCAGCAGCGACCGGGACAGGGGGTACACCGGGGAGCTGTTTTTT. Translating gives CASSDRDRGYTGELFF. The full variable domain, in which reference TRBV11-2 and TRBJ2-2 provide the parts outside the CDR3, is EAGVAQSPRYKIIEKRQSVAFWCNPISGHATLYWYQQILGQGPKLLIQFQNNGVVDDSQLPKDRFSAERLKGVDSTLKIQPAKLEDSAVYLCASSDRDRGYTGELFFGEGSRLTVL.

The chain employs TRBV4-1 and TRBJ1-6; 9 bases map to TRBD1. This CDR3 has 18 amino acids. The V and J ends lost 1 base and 10 bases, in that order; junction bases with no gene match: 14. Germline V lookup: CDR1 MGHRA, CDR2 YSYEKL. The CDR3 loop is CASSQVLQGASSRSPLHF. The CDR3 DNA reads as TGCGCCAGCAGCCAAGTCCTACAGGGGGCCTCGTCTAGGTCACCCCTCCACTTT.

About this clonotype: The CDR3 does not end in the conserved phenylalanine or tryptophan, so this is likely a read error. V usage is TRBV9 and J usage is TRBJ1-1; no clear D gene. Germline V lookup: CDR1 SGDLS, CDR2 YYNGEE. The CDR3 runs 13 residues. Between the trimmed V and J ends, which lost 1 base and 3 bases, there was a span of 7 bases. The CDR3 protein is CASSVRWDTEAFV. DNA of the CDR3: TGTGCCAGCAGCGTAAGGTGGGACACTGAAGCTTTCGTT.

This clonotype was seen repeatedly, ten times or more. The chain recombines TRBV9 with TRBJ2-7; D gene uncertain. This CDR3 region has 15 residues. The V end was cut by 4 bases, the J end by 1 base, with 15 bases between. Per the germline V gene, CDR1 is SGDLS and CDR2 is YYNGEE. The CDR3 is CASSPSRSTSYEQYF. CDR3 in DNA: TGTGCCAGCAGCCCCAGCCGGTCTACTTCCTACGAGCAGTACTTC.

This clonotype was observed many times. J is TRBJ2-5 and V is TRBV20-1, with a tentative D call TRBD1 (6 bases). This CDR3 is built from 14 residues. Trimming pared 3 bases from V and 5 bases from J, leaving 16 bases between. CDR1 is DFQATT and CDR2 is SNEGSKA in the germline V gene (reference sequence). The CDR3 protein is CSARPGHLVETQYF. The CDR3, as DNA: TGCAGTGCTAGGCCGGGACATCTCGTGGAGACCCAGTACTTC.

This clonotype was recorded many times. This sequence joins TRBV20-1 and TRBJ1-2; no clear D. V was clipped by 3 bases and J by 4 bases, with 15 bases between them. CDR1 and CDR2 (germline): DFQATT, SNEGSKA (reference sequence). The CDR3 has 14 residues. The CDR3 here is CSASFPQLSYGYTF. The CDR3 bases are TGCAGTGCTAGTTTTCCGCAATTGAGCTATGGCTACACCTTC.